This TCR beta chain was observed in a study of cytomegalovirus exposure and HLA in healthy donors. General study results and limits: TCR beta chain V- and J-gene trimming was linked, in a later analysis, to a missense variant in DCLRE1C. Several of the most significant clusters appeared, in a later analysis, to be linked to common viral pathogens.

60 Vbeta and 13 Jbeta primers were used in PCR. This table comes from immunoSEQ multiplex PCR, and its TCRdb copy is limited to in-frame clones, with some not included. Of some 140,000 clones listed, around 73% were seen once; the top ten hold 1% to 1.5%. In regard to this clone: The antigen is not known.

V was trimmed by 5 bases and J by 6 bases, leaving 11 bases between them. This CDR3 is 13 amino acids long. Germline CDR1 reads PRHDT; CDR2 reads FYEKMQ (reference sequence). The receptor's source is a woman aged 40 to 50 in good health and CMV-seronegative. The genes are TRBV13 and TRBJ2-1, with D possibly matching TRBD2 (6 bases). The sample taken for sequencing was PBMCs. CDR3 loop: CASSQGLLNEQFF. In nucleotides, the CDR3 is TGTGCCAGCAGCCAGGGACTTCTCAATGAGCAGTTCTTC.